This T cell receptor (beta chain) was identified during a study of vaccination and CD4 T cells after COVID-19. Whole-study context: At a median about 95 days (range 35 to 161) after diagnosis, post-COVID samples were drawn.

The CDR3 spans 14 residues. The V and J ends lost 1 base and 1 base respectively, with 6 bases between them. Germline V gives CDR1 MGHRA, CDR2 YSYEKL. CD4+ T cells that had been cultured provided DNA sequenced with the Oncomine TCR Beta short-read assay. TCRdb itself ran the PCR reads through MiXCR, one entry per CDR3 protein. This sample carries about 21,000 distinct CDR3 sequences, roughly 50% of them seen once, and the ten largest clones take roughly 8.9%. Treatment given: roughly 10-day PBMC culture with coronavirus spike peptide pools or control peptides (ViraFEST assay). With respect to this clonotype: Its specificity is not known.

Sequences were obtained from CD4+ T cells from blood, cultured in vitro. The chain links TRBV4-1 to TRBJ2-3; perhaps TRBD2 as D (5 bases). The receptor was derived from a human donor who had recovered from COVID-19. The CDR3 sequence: CASSQGGGTDTQYF. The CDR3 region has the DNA TGCGCCAGCAGCCAAGGGGGAGGCACAGATACGCAGTATTTT.